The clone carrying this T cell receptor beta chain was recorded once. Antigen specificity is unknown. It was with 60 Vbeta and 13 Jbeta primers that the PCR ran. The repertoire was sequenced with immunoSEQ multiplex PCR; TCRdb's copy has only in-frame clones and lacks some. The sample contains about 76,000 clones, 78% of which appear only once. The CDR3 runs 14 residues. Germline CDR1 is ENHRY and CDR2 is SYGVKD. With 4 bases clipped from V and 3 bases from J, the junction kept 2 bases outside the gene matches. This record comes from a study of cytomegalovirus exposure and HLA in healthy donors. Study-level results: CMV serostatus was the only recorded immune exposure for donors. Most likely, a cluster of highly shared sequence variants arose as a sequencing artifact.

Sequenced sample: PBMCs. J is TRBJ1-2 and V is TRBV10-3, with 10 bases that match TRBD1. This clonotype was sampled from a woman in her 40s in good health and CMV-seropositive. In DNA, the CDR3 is TGTGCCATCAGTGTGGGGACAGGGGACTATGGCTACACCTTC. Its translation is CAISVGTGDYGYTF.